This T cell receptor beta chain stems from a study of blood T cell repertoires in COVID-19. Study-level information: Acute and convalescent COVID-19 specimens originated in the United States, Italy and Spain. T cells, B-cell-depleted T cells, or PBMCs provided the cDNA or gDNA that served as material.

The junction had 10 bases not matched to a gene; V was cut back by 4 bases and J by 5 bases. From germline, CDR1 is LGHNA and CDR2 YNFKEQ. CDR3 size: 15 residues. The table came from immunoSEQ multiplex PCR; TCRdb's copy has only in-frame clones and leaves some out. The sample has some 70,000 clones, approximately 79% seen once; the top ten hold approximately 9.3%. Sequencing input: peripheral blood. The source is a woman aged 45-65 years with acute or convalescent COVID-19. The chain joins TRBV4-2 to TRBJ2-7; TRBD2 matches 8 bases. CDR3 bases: TGTGCCAGCAGCCGAAATAGCGGGGCGGCGGACGAGCAGTACTTC. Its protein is CASSRNSGAADEQYF.